This T cell receptor (beta chain) stems from a study of T cell responses to AZD1222 COVID-19 vaccine (dated by TCRdb to the early 2020s). Context from the whole study: TCR sequencing covered some 240 trial participants: 200 to 220 given two doses of AZD1222 and approximately 25 given two doses of MenACWY control vaccine. Enrollment into the trials was organized by age into subgroups of 18-55, 56-69 and 70-plus years, and those subgroups contained approximately 160, 26 and 62 TCR-sequenced participants, respectively. Summary of the overall study and its limitations: Conclusions about previously exposed vaccinees were limited because only a handful of AZD1222 recipients were SARS-CoV-2 seropositive at baseline. Nearly half of unique spike-specific TCRs reportedly recognized epitopes outside regions mutated in the B.1.351 and B.1.1.7 variants. Because no samples from the day 14 peak response were available, repertoires could be characterized only after the peak T cell response. CD4 TCRs associated with the vaccine covered the entire spike protein, and the dominant responses were in regions 160-218 and 743-854. In the small 56-69-year group, the increase in depth fell short of significance, most likely because of low power. After two AZD1222 doses, both the breadth and the depth of spike-specific TCRs were significantly higher than at day 0 and than in MenACWY recipients. Participants were mostly white British, with more females than males. The authors suggested clonal diversity may have been underestimated.

The time point label, as the study defines it: baseline before first vaccination. The sample's treatment or condition label, in plain terms: meningococcal conjugate vaccine given as trial control. Vaccinee samples were obtained from the UK trials COV001 and COV002, which included a single-blind randomized controlled phase 2/3 trial of AZD1222 (ChAdOx1 nCoV-19) in healthy adults. For TCRbeta chain sequencing, PBMC samples were collected from trial participants at day 0 and at day 28 after the second dose. The CDR3 goes from the cysteine to the phenylalanine over 15 residues. Only the CDR3 part of the read is kept: 45 bases, read in frame from the first base. At the junction V is shortened by 3 bases and J by 5 bases, with 14 bases in between. CDR1 and CDR2, per the germline V gene (reference sequence), are SEHNR and FQNEAQ. The CDR3 regions of human TCRbeta chains were analyzed by immunosequencing. The original pipeline was this. TCRs in the repertoires were matched against a reference library of SARS-CoV-2-specific TCRs that had been generated with the MIRA antigen-specificity platform. Breadth meant the fraction of unique TCRs that were SARS-CoV-2-associated, whereas depth meant the fraction of total T cells that were SARS-CoV-2-associated. Using the MIRA data, every spike-specific TCR was mapped to the spike region that the TCR reacted to and assigned to either a CD4 or a CD8 class. Log10-transformed breadth and depth values were compared by one-way ANOVA with Sidak's multiple comparisons tests. TCRdb stores this immuneACCESS table with in-frame sequences only. Part of the clones is absent; in the studies checked, under half of the shortfall reflects unresolved V genes, and no reason is known for the rest. D and trimming come from the DNA, and the V and J calls and clone size come from that table. This sample lists 80,000 or so clones; approximately 91% were detected once. About 5% of the sample rests with the top ten.

With regard to this clone: It lacks a known antigen. No base-level quality is on record; no much larger clone is a single base apart.

The clonotype originates from an adult in good health. The chain is assembled from TRBV7-9 and TRBJ2-1; the D region possibly corresponds to TRBD2 (5 bases align). Sequences were derived from peripheral blood, sampled on day 0 of MenACWY control vaccination. The CDR3 region reads CASSFVGRRDNEQFF. The nucleotides read TGTGCCAGCAGCTTCGTAGGACGGCGGGACAATGAGCAGTTCTTC.